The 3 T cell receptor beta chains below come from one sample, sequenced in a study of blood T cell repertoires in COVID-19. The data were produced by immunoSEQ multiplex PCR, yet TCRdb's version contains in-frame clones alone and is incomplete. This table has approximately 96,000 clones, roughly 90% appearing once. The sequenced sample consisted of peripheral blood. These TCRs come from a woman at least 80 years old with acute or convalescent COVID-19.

CDR3 sequence: CASTKGQGDYGYTF. Here the CDR3 DNA reads TGTGCCAGTACTAAGGGACAGGGAGACTATGGCTACACCTTC. The gene calls are TRBV19 and TRBJ1-2; TRBD1 aligns across 9 bases. This CDR3 has 14 amino acids. The V gene's germline CDR1 is LNHDA and CDR2 SQIVND (reference sequence). Trimming took 7 bases from V and 3 from J; bases not matched to a gene: 6.

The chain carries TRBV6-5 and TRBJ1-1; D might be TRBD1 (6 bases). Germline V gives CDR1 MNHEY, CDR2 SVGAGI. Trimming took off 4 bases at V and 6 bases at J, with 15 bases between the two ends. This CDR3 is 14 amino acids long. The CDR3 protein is CASSSPGQSPEAFF. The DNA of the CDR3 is TGTGCCAGCAGTTCTCCGGGACAAAGTCCTGAAGCTTTCTTT.

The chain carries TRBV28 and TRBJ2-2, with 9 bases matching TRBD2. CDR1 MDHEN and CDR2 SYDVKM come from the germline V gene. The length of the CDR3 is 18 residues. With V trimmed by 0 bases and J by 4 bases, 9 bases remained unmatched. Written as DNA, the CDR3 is TGTGCCAGCAGTTTATGGGAGTCGAAAGCGGGAGGCACCGGGGAGCTGTTTTTT. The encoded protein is CASSLWESKAGGTGELFF.